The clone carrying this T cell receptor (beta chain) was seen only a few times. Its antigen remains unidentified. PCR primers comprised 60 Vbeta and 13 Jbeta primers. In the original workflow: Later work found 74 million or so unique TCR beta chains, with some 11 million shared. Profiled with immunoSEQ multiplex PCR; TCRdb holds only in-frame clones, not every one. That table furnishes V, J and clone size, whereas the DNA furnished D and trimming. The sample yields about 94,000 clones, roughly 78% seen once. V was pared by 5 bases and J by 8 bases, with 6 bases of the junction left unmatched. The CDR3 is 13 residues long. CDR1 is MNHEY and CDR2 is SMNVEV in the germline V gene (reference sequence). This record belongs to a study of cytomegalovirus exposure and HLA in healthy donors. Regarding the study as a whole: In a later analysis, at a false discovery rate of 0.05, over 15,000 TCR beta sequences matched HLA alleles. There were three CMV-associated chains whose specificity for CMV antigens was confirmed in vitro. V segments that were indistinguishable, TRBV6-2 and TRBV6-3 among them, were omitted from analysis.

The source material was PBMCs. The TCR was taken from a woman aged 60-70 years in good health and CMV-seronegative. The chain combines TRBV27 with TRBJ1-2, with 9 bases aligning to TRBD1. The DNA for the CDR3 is TGTGCCAGCAGTGCGCAGACAGGGGGAGGCTACACCTTC. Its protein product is CASSAQTGGGYTF.